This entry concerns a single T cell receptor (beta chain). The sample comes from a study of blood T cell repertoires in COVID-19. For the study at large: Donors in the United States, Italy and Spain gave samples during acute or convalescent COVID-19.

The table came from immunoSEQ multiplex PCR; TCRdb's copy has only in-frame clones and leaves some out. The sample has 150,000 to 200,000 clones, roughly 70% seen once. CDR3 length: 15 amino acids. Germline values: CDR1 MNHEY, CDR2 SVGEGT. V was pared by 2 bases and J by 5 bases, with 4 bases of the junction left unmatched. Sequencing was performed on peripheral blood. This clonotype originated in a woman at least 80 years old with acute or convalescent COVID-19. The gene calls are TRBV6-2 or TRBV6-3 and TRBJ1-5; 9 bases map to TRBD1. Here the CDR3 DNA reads TGTGCCAGCAGTTACCGGGACAGGGCCGATCAGCCCCAGCATTTT. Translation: CASSYRDRADQPQHF.